These T cell receptor beta chains were read from a single sample in a study of CXCR3-negative and CXCR3-positive naive CD8 T cells. TCRdb re-called the 5' RACE reads; every CDR3 protein appears as one record, without DNA. This sample lists some 49,000 distinct CDR3 sequences; its ten largest clones have about 2.5%. Material: naive CXCR3- CD8+ T cells from blood. These receptors all come from a human donor in good health. Some clones in this sample may be carry-over from other donors' samples. The CDR3 runs from the conserved cysteine through the conserved F or W.

cdr3_aa	cdr3_length	v_call	j_call
CASSWTYEQYF	11	TRBV28	TRBJ2-7
CASSSVYGNEQFF	13	TRBV6-5	TRBJ2-1
CASSYGGGGTDTQYF	15	TRBV14	TRBJ2-3
CASSLEAGGYEQYF	14	TRBV5-4	TRBJ2-7
CSVEWGVVAFF	11	TRBV29-1	TRBJ1-1
CASSFLGYTGTNNEQFF	17	TRBV27	TRBJ2-1
CASSLVAYNEQFF	13	TRBV5-6	TRBJ2-1
CASSHRLAEETQYF	14	TRBV28	TRBJ2-5
CASRSPSQGLYEQYF	15	TRBV28	TRBJ2-7
CASSHPGQGGYTF	13	TRBV28	TRBJ1-2
CSVEEDRADEQYF	13	TRBV29-1	TRBJ2-7
CASSFVPGPYEQYF	14	TRBV12-1	TRBJ2-7
CSWGNRGQNTGELFF	15	TRBV29-1	TRBJ2-2
CSARVVTQDYEQYF	14	TRBV20-1	TRBJ2-7
CASGSGTGGAGYEQYF	16	TRBV6-2/TRBV6-3	TRBJ2-7
CSVEGLDNEQFF	12	TRBV29-1	TRBJ2-1
CASSQIGGSTDTQYF	15	TRBV4-1	TRBJ2-3
CASSSDRSMNTEAFF	15	TRBV7-9	TRBJ1-1
CASCIVGLADPDEQFF	16	TRBV7-9	TRBJ2-1
CASSATGQGLNEQFF	15	TRBV19	TRBJ2-1
CASSQDPVAGHGSYEQYF	18	TRBV3-1	TRBJ2-7
CASSWRSSYNEQFF	14	TRBV28	TRBJ2-1
CASSRGTGSNSPLHF	15	TRBV4-3	TRBJ1-6
CASRTLAGVNEQFF	14	TRBV28	TRBJ2-1
CASSIWGRSDTQYF	14	TRBV23-1	TRBJ2-3
CSVESGLGYEQYF	13	TRBV29-1	TRBJ2-7
CASSLSFRRNEQFF	14	TRBV5-6	TRBJ2-1
CALGRPNEQFF	11	TRBV30	TRBJ2-1
CASSRDSSYEQYF	13	TRBV7-6	TRBJ2-7
CSVGGPQTGYEQYF	14	TRBV29-1	TRBJ2-7
CSVEIAGGPAREQYF	15	TRBV29-1	TRBJ2-7
CASRTGLHESSYNEQFF	17	TRBV12-2	TRBJ2-1
CASSDGGANNEQFF	14	TRBV6-4	TRBJ2-1
CASSYSGGKIYEQYF	15	TRBV7-2	TRBJ2-7
CASSRGESSYNEQFF	15	TRBV4-3	TRBJ2-1